This TCR beta chain originates from a study of T-cell memory formation after mild COVID-19. For the study at large: There were largely donor-specific TCR clusters. Study-wide results and limits: Day 15 to 85 contracting clones showed balanced CD4/CD8; later expanders leaned CD4+. The study detected some responding clones in pre-infection memory, suggesting cross-reactive memory joined.

TCRalpha and TCRbeta libraries used 5'RACE with constant-segment primers and UMIs. In TCRdb, the 5' RACE reads were re-called with MiXCR into one record per CDR3 protein. This sample yields fewer than 50,000 distinct CDR3 sequences, of which 5.5% to 7.5% are seen a single time; approximately 1.5% belongs to the top ten. V lost 2 bases and J lost 1, with 16 bases in between. There are 17 residues in the CDR3. Germline CDR1 WNHNN, CDR2 SYGVQD (reference sequence). This clonotype was recorded at least ten times. The antigen is undetermined. The chain carries TRBV10-1 and TRBJ2-3, with a weak D call TRBD1 (6 bases). Sequencing input: PBMCs or a T cell subset sorted from them (not recorded which). The TCR was taken from a young man who had mild COVID-19 (a few samples of this study predate the infection). Cell type and time point are not known. In DNA form, the CDR3 reads TGCGCCAGCAGTGAGACAACAGGGTCAGGAGGCACAGATACGCAGTATTTT. This sequence encodes CASSETTGSGGTDTQYF.